These 10 T cell receptor beta chains came from one sample sequenced in a study of Ad26.COV2.S vaccination and SARS-CoV-2 variants. Using immunoSEQ multiplex PCR, the repertoire was profiled, and TCRdb retains in-frame clones only, with some absent. The data hold 380,000 or so clones, with roughly 90% observed a single time. Treatment described: about 20 received Ad26.COV2.S at low or high dose, single or two shots; about 5 received placebo; per-sample allocation not given. Sample collection was performed on day 63 after the first vaccine or placebo injection. Specimen: peripheral blood, collected in a trial of Ad26.COV2.S vaccine versus placebo. The receptor set was obtained from a person between 18 and 65 years old who received the Ad26.COV2.S COVID-19 vaccine or a placebo.

This rearrangement joins TRBV6-5 to TRBJ2-3; maybe TRBD1 (6 bases). The CDR3 is 13 amino acids. The V and J ends lost 7 bases and 5 bases respectively, with 13 bases between them. Germline V gene sequence: CDR1 MNHEY, CDR2 SVGAGI. The CDR3 bases are TGTGCCAGCAACCGGGACAACAAAGATACGCAGTATTTT. It encodes CASNRDNKDTQYF.

The chain recombines TRBV6-5 with TRBJ1-6; the D is unclear. Trimming cost V 8 bases and J 6 bases, with 11 bases left between them. The germline CDR1 and CDR2 sequences are MNHEY and SVGAGI. CDR3 length: 13 amino acids. The CDR3: CASLNGLNSPLHF. The CDR3 nucleotides are TGTGCCAGCTTGAACGGACTTAATTCACCCCTCCACTTT.

This chain connects TRBV6-2 or TRBV6-3 to TRBJ2-7, with D possibly TRBD1 on 6 matching bases. Germline CDR1 and CDR2: MNHEY and SVGEGT. The CDR3 covers 17 residues. Trimming took 0 bases from V and 1 from J, leaving 16 bases between them. CDR3 sequence: CASSYSIAQGSSYEQYF. CDR3 nucleotide sequence: TGTGCCAGCAGTTACTCGATTGCGCAGGGGTCATCCTACGAGCAGTACTTC.

The chain employs TRBV6-2 or TRBV6-3 and TRBJ1-2; no definite D call. The CDR3 is made up of 12 amino acids. With 5 bases removed from V and 4 bases from J, the gap between germline ends came to 8 bases. Germline V gene sequence: CDR1 MNHEY, CDR2 SVGEGT. CDR3 residues: CASSPEIYGYTF. Here the CDR3 DNA reads TGTGCCAGCAGTCCCGAGATCTATGGCTACACCTTC.

For this clone: The same CDR3 arises from other DNA sequences in this sample as well. J is TRBJ2-7 and V is TRBV28, with unresolved D. The V end lost 2 bases, the J end lost 1 base, and 3 bases lay between the germline ends. Looked up from germline, CDR1 is MDHEN and CDR2 is SYDVKM. There are 12 residues in the CDR3. This chain's CDR3 is CASSLLSYEQYF. The CDR3 DNA reads TGTGCCAGCAGTTTACTTTCCTACGAGCAGTACTTC.

This clone was detected ten times or more. The CDR3 here is CASNSVTGGEETQYF. Written as DNA, the CDR3 is TGTGCCAGCAATTCCGTGACAGGGGGTGAAGAGACCCAGTACTTC. The chain links TRBV28 to TRBJ2-5, with 9 bases fitting TRBD1. The CDR3 is 15 residues long. The junction had 9 bases not matched to a gene; V was cut back by 7 bases and J by 3 bases. Germline V gene lookup returns CDR1 MDHEN and CDR2 SYDVKM.

As to this clone: Other nucleotide sequences in the sample specify the same CDR3. The chain has TRBV11-2 and TRBJ1-2; D is possibly TRBD1 (5 bases). CDR3 length equals 13 residues. Germline V gene sequence: CDR1 SGHAT, CDR2 FQNNGV. V lost 5 bases, J lost 4 bases, and 11 bases lay in between. The CDR3 DNA follows: TGTGCCAGCAGCCCCGGACACGGCTATGGCTACACCTTC. Its protein product is CASSPGHGYGYTF. The whole variable domain, filled in from reference TRBV11-2 and TRBJ1-2, reads EAGVAQSPRYKIIEKRQSVAFWCNPISGHATLYWYQQILGQGPKLLIQFQNNGVVDDSQLPKDRFSAERLKGVDSTLKIQPAKLEDSAVYLCASSPGHGYGYTFGSGTRLTVV.

The V call is TRBV4-3, the J call TRBJ2-1; 10 nucleotides line up with TRBD2. There are 16 residues in the CDR3. Trimming at V came to 1 base and at J to 7 bases, leaving 7 bases not matched to a gene. Germline V gene sequence: CDR1 LGHNA, CDR2 YSLEER. The CDR3 here is CASSQVVAGGPNEQFF. CDR3 nucleotides: TGCGCCAGCAGCCAAGTAGTAGCGGGGGGACCTAATGAGCAGTTCTTC.

This CDR3 is CASSPTGQLNTEAFF. CDR3 nucleotide sequence: TGTGCCAGCAGTCCAACGGGACAGTTGAACACTGAAGCTTTCTTT. The V and J genes are TRBV27 and TRBJ1-1; the match to TRBD1 covers 7 bases. After removal of 5 bases from V and 0 bases from J, the junction contained 6 bases not matched to a gene. Germline V gene lookup returns CDR1 MNHEY and CDR2 SMNVEV (reference sequence). CDR3 size: 15 residues.

This clone has a handful of counts. The CDR3 DNA is TGTGCCAGTAGCCTAACAGCGGACTCCTACGAGCAGTACTTC. Encoded protein: CASSLTADSYEQYF. The chain carries TRBV19 and TRBJ2-7, with TRBD2 as a possible D gene (5 bases). Germline V gives CDR1 LNHDA, CDR2 SQIVND (reference sequence). V lost 6 bases, J lost 0 bases, and 12 bases lay in between. The CDR3 covers 14 residues. Supplemented by reference TRBV19 and TRBJ2-7, the full variable domain reads DGGITQSPKYLFRKEGQNVTLSCEQNLNHDAMYWYRQDPGQGLRLIYYSQIVNDFQKGDIAEGYSVSREKKESFPLTVTSAQKNPTAFYLCASSLTADSYEQYFGPGTRLTVT.